The 32 T cell receptor beta chains below were found in one sample sequenced in a study of blood T cells in healthy people across ages (dated by TCRdb to the mid-2010s). Library preparation employed 5' RACE. Sequencing used an Illumina HiSeq 2500. A second PCR of about 6 to 11 cycles was performed with a sample-barcoded 5' primer and a J-beta primer mix. TCRdb cleaned the public reads at Q25 with fastp, built clones with MiXCR and kept in-frame beta chains. Rows are unified per CDR3 protein, each entry keeping the most common DNA and genes. Across this sample there are around 1,000,000 distinct CDR3 sequences, with approximately 26% seen only once. The top ten hold approximately 0.75% of the sample. The data also belong to a second study, concerning T cells of mothers and their children.

What was sequenced was blood. All receptors come from a girl aged 2 to 10 in good health.

This clonotype was seen more than once but under ten times. The rearrangement uses TRBV27 and TRBJ2-5; D perhaps matches TRBD1 (6 bases). The CDR3 spans 15 residues. Germline values: CDR1 MNHEY, CDR2 SMNVEV (reference sequence). V was cut by 5 bases and J by 5 bases, with 18 bases left in between. The CDR3 nucleotides are TGTGCCAGCAGTCCGACAGGATTAGACATGGAGACCCAGTACTTC. Its translation is CASSPTGLDMETQYF.

The chain links TRBV7-3 to TRBJ2-5; 10 positions agree with TRBD2. Germline CDR1 reads SGHTA; CDR2 reads FQGTGA. The V and J ends lost 5 bases and 5 bases, in that order; junction bases with no gene match: 14. The length of the CDR3 is 17 residues. The CDR3, as DNA: TGTGCCAGCAGCCCCGGGACTAGCGTCCTTGGAGTCGAGACCCAGTACTTC. This gives the protein CASSPGTSVLGVETQYF.

V gene TRBV20-1 combines with J gene TRBJ2-7; the D gene is possibly TRBD2 (5 bases). CDR1 and CDR2 from the germline V gene are DFQATT and SNEGSKA (reference sequence). The CDR3 length is 14 residues. V was trimmed by 3 bases and J by 0 bases, leaving 12 bases between them. The CDR3 loop is CSASEDWSSYEQYF. DNA for the CDR3: TGCAGTGCTAGCGAGGACTGGAGCTCCTACGAGCAGTACTTC.

This clonotype showed up many times. This sequence joins TRBV6-5 and TRBJ2-2; the D is unclear. Trimming took 6 bases from V and 3 from J, leaving 8 bases between them. Germline V gene lookup returns CDR1 MNHEY and CDR2 SVGAGI. This CDR3 comprises 13 residues. The CDR3 sequence: CASRAVYTGELFF. The CDR3 DNA is TGTGCCAGCAGAGCCGTGTACACCGGGGAGCTGTTTTTT.

V usage is TRBV5-6 and J usage is TRBJ2-5, with D possibly matching TRBD1 (5 bases). The CDR3 loop spans 17 amino acids. The V end lost 1 base, the J end lost 4 bases, and 20 bases lay between the germline ends. Germline V gene data show CDR1 as SGHDT and CDR2 as YYEEEE. CDR3 sequence reads: CASSLIEGVRLGETQYF. As DNA, the CDR3 is TGTGCCAGCAGCTTGATCGAAGGGGTAAGACTGGGAGAGACCCAGTACTTC.

This clonotype was counted at least ten times. One junction end disagrees with the germline gene, perhaps due to a read error. CDR3 in DNA: TGTGCCAGCAGCTTGACAGGGGGTGAAAAACTGTTTTTT. Protein sequence: CASSLTGGEKLFF. The chain couples TRBV5-1 to TRBJ1-4, with 9 bases aligning to TRBD1. The CDR3 is 13 residues long. CDR1 is SGHRS and CDR2 is YFSETQ in the germline V gene.

This clonotype has more than one count but fewer than ten. The DNA for the CDR3 is TGTGCCAGCTTGTTTGGGGATCCCTATGGCTACACCTTC. Encoded protein: CASLFGDPYGYTF. The rearrangement uses TRBV2 and TRBJ1-2; D call uncertain. Germline V gene lookup returns CDR1 SNHLY and CDR2 FYNNEI. This CDR3 spans 13 amino acids. Trimming shortened V by 8 bases and J by 4 bases, and 14 bases separated the two germline ends.

This clonotype was counted between two and nine times. The chain links TRBV28 to TRBJ2-5; 7 bases are shared with TRBD2. The J call may be in error: the DNA end matches TRBJ2-1 better. The CDR3 runs 15 residues. Germline-derived CDR1 and CDR2 are MDHEN and SYDVKM. DNA for the CDR3: TGTGCCAGCAGCCTCGGTTCGGGGGGTAGCAGTGAGCAGTTCTTC. As protein: CASSLGSGGSSEQFF.

The chain recombines TRBV2 with TRBJ1-4; D ambiguous. Per germline, CDR1 SNHLY and CDR2 FYNNEI. The V end lost 5 bases, the J end lost 14 bases, and 9 bases lay between the germline ends. The CDR3 has 10 residues. The CDR3 region has the DNA TGTGCCAGCAGTAACAATAACCTGTTTTTT. Translating it yields CASSNNNLFF.

This chain uses TRBV11-3 with TRBJ2-2; 8 positions match TRBD1. The V segment lost 3 bases and the J segment 6 bases; nucleotides outside the gene matches: 15. The CDR3 has 18 residues. Germline V CDR1 and CDR2: SGHNT, YENEEA. Here the CDR3 reads CASSLGQAFSQSPGELFF. The CDR3 DNA follows: TGTGCCAGCAGCTTGGGACAGGCCTTTAGCCAAAGTCCCGGGGAGCTGTTTTTT.

There are a few counts of this clonotype. V usage is TRBV12-3 or TRBV12-4 and J usage is TRBJ2-5; D might be TRBD1 (6 bases). This CDR3 spans 14 amino acids. Between the trimmed V and J ends, which lost 4 bases and 5 bases, there was a span of 14 bases. The CDR3 here is CASSSPDSYETQYF. CDR3 DNA sequence: TGTGCCAGCAGTTCCCCGGACAGTTACGAGACCCAGTACTTC.

This chain uses TRBV27 with TRBJ2-1; D uncertain. Germline V gives CDR1 MNHEY, CDR2 SMNVEV (reference sequence). CDR3 length: 13 amino acids. Deletions cut 8 bases from V and 0 bases from J, with 8 bases between. CDR3 in DNA: TGTGCCAGCGGGGTAGACTCCTACAATGAGCAGTTCTTC. Its protein product is CASGVDSYNEQFF.

This clonotype was found once. V gene TRBV7-9 combines with J gene TRBJ1-2, with 9 bases aligning to TRBD1. The V gene's germline CDR1 is SEHNR and CDR2 FQNEAQ (reference sequence). The CDR3 loop spans 16 amino acids. The V gene end was trimmed by 6 bases and the J gene end by 5 bases; junction bases not matched to a gene: 13. The CDR3 DNA reads as TGTGCCAGCAGTCTACTCAGCCGGGACAGGGATTATGGCTACACCTTC. Translation: CASSLLSRDRDYGYTF.

This rearrangement joins TRBV7-8 to TRBJ1-2; 7 nucleotides line up with TRBD1. The V and J ends lost 5 bases and 5 bases, in that order; junction bases with no gene match: 11. The CDR3 sequence is 15 residues long. CDR1 and CDR2 from the germline V gene are SGHVS and FQNEAQ. The CDR3 nucleotides read TGTGCCAGCAGCACGACAGGGATGAAAGGATATGGCTACACCTTC. It is translated as CASSTTGMKGYGYTF.

In DNA form, the CDR3 reads TGTGCCAGTGGGGGGCTTCCCGATTCACCCCTCCACTTT. Protein: CASGGLPDSPLHF. This chain links TRBV25-1 with TRBJ1-6, with D perhaps matching TRBD1 (6 bases). V was clipped by 9 bases and J by 8 bases, with 14 bases between them. This CDR3 is built from 13 residues. Germline values: CDR1 MGHDK, CDR2 SYGVNS. Supplemented by reference TRBV25-1 and TRBJ1-6, the full variable domain reads EADIYQTPRYLVIGTGKKITLECSQTMGHDKMYWYQQDPGMELHLIHYSYGVNSTEKGDLSSESTVSRIRTEHFPLTLESARPSHTSQYLCASGGLPDSPLHFGNGTRLTVT.

The chain recombines TRBV29-1 with TRBJ2-1, with a possible D match to TRBD2 (5 bases). CDR1 and CDR2 (germline): SQVTM, ANQGSEA. The CDR3 sequence is 12 residues long. Trimming removed 5 bases at V and 7 bases at J, with 12 bases between. DNA of the CDR3: TGCAGCGTTAGCGGTGGGGTGAATGAGCAGTTCTTC. Its protein is CSVSGGVNEQFF.

This clonotype was found a few times. V is TRBV5-1 and J is TRBJ1-2, with D unclear. The ends were cut back, 0 bases at V and 5 bases at J, with 11 bases in the middle. The CDR3 runs 14 residues. Germline V gene sequence: CDR1 SGHRS, CDR2 YFSETQ. The CDR3 nucleotides read TGCGCCAGCAGCTTGGAGGTGGGCGGTTATGGCTACACCTTC. It translates to CASSLEVGGYGYTF.

The J gene is TRBJ2-4, the V gene TRBV10-3, with a possible D match to TRBD1 (5 bases). V was pared by 5 bases and J by 8 bases, with 10 bases between. This CDR3 has 12 amino acids. Germline V lookup: CDR1 ENHRY, CDR2 SYGVKD. As DNA, the CDR3 is TGTGCCATCAGTTCGGACATTGACATTCAGTACTTC. This codes for CAISSDIDIQYF.

The V and J genes are TRBV5-1 and TRBJ2-1; 8 bases align to TRBD1. The V segment lost 5 bases and the J segment 6 bases; nucleotides outside the gene matches: 10. The germline CDR1 and CDR2 sequences are SGHRS and YFSETQ. The CDR3 covers 15 residues. The CDR3 DNA reads TGCGCCAGCAGTCACGGGACAGGAGGCCCCAATGAGCAGTTCTTC. This gives the protein CASSHGTGGPNEQFF.

V and J are TRBV20-1 and TRBJ2-2, with TRBD2 matching over 10 bases. CDR3 length: 12 residues. Germline CDR1 DFQATT, CDR2 SNEGSKA (reference sequence). J gave up 4 bases and V 7 bases, and 0 bases lay outside the gene matches. CDR3 DNA: TGCAGTGGGACTAGCGGCACCGGGGAGCTGTTTTTT. It translates to CSGTSGTGELFF.

The chain has TRBV7-9 and TRBJ2-5, with 7 nucleotides matching TRBD2. The DNA end lines up better with TRBJ2-7; the J call may be wrong. The CDR3 totals 15 residues. Germline assignment: CDR1 SEHNR and CDR2 FQNEAQ (reference sequence). In DNA form, the CDR3 reads TGTGCCAGCCTAAGAACAGCTAGCGGATCCCACGAGCAGTACTTC. Translating gives CASLRTASGSHEQYF.

This clonotype was recorded at least ten times. This chain uses TRBV7-2 with TRBJ2-3; 11 nucleotides align to TRBD2. This CDR3 is 14 amino acids long. Germline V gene lookup returns CDR1 SGHTA and CDR2 FQGNSA. Germline trimming cut 11 bases from V and 2 bases from J; bases unmatched to any gene: 6. DNA for the CDR3: TGTGCCGGCCGACTAGCGGGACTCACAGATACGCAGTATTTT. Protein sequence: CAGRLAGLTDTQYF.

The chain recombines TRBV7-2 with TRBJ2-5; TRBD1 matches 7 bases. CDR1 is SGHTA, CDR2 FQGNSA, per germline. V lost 5 bases and J lost 3; bases outside the gene matches: 6. This CDR3 has 14 residues. CDR3 amino acids: CASSIPTGEETQYF. The CDR3 nucleotides read TGTGCCAGCAGCATACCCACAGGGGAAGAGACCCAGTACTTC.

This chain connects TRBV4-3 to TRBJ2-5, with D maybe TRBD1 (5 bases). The CDR3 extends over 14 amino acids. V lost 1 base and J 3 bases, leaving 9 bases between the germline ends. Per the germline V gene, CDR1 is LGHNA and CDR2 is YSLEER. CDR3 residues: CASSQVLGEETQYF. CDR3 bases: TGCGCCAGCAGCCAAGTGCTAGGGGAAGAGACCCAGTACTTC.

This rearrangement joins TRBV3-1 to TRBJ1-4; 8 positions match TRBD1. Germline CDR1 is LGHDT and CDR2 is YNNKEL (reference sequence). The CDR3 is 16 residues long. Trimming removed 3 bases from V and 7 bases from J; junction bases left unmatched: 10. The DNA for the CDR3 is TGTGCCAGCAGCCATATAAAACAGGGGGATAGTGAAAAACTGTTTTTT. Translating it yields CASSHIKQGDSEKLFF. Combining the CDR3 with reference TRBV3-1 and TRBJ1-4 gives the whole variable domain DTAVSQTPKYLVTQMGNDKSIKCEQNLGHDTMYWYKQDSKKFLKIMFSYNNKELIINETVPNRFSPKSPDKAHLNLHINSLELGDSAVYFCASSHIKQGDSEKLFFGSGTQLSVL.

Turning to this clonotype: A junction boundary mismatches the germline segment, possibly from a read error. This chain uses TRBV5-1 with TRBJ1-1; D unclear. CDR3 size: 13 residues. CDR1 SGHRS and CDR2 YFSETQ come from the germline V gene. The CDR3 loop reads CASRADGRTEAFF. The CDR3 nucleotides are TGCGCCAGCAGGGCGGACGGCCGGACTGAAGCCTTCTTT.

This clonotype has just a few counts. The gene calls are TRBV5-6 and TRBJ2-3, with a possible D match to TRBD1 (5 bases). The germline CDR1 and CDR2 sequences are SGHDT and YYEEEE. V shed 4 bases and J shed 2 bases, with 17 bases lying between them. CDR3 length equals 16 residues. DNA of the CDR3: TGTGCCAGCAGCACGCCGACAGAGATCCTCACAGATACGCAGTATTTT. It yields the protein CASSTPTEILTDTQYF.

The chain couples TRBV4-1 to TRBJ1-1, with no clear D. The germline gives CDR1 MGHRA, CDR2 YSYEKL. The CDR3 consists of 15 residues. V lost 0 bases to trimming and J lost 1 base, with 9 bases between them. The CDR3 region has the DNA TGCGCCAGCAGCCAAGATCGAAGAGAGAACACTGAAGCTTTCTTT. It is translated as CASSQDRRENTEAFF.

This clonotype was seen only a few times. V gene TRBV29-1 combines with J gene TRBJ1-1; possibly TRBD1 for D (5 bases). Germline CDR1 and CDR2: SQVTM and ANQGSEA. The length of the CDR3 is 12 residues. V was shortened by 5 bases and J by 2 bases, with 9 bases between the two germline ends. The CDR3 nucleotides are TGCAGCGTTCTCGGGGGAAACACTGAAGCTTTCTTT. Translated, it gives CSVLGGNTEAFF.

This clonotype was counted a few times. This sequence joins TRBV12-3 or TRBV12-4 and TRBJ2-4; D is ambiguous. The length of the CDR3 is 13 residues. The V end lost 5 bases, the J end lost 6 bases, and 11 bases lay between the germline ends. The CDR3 spells CASSELDRNIQYF. CDR3 coding DNA: TGTGCCAGCAGTGAACTGGACCGAAACATTCAGTACTTC.

The genes are TRBV2 and TRBJ2-5, with D hard to call. The V gene lost 7 bases and the J gene lost 5 bases, with 11 bases spanning the gap. The CDR3 runs 12 residues. CDR1 is SNHLY and CDR2 is FYNNEI in the germline V gene. The CDR3 DNA reads TGTGCCAGCAAGGGTAGCTGGGAGACCCAGTACTTC. Translating gives CASKGSWETQYF.

This rearrangement joins TRBV7-2 to TRBJ1-2; 7 bases fit TRBD1. V shed 5 bases and J 8 bases; nucleotides not matched to a gene: 14. The germline V gene encodes CDR1 SGHTA and CDR2 FQGNSA. The CDR3 has 15 residues. In nucleotides, the CDR3 is TGTGCCAGCAGCCGCCCGGGACAGCTCACAGAAGGCTACACCTTC. This sequence encodes CASSRPGQLTEGYTF.